A single sample is the source of the 23 T cell receptor beta chains below, sequenced in a study of blood T cell repertoires in COVID-19. Generated by immunoSEQ multiplex PCR, the TCRdb table keeps only in-frame clones and is missing some. This table has approximately 130,000 clones, about four fifths appearing once. The sequenced sample consisted of PBMCs or T cells enriched from blood (not recorded which). The origin of the receptors is a man aged 30-40 years who had recovered from COVID-19.

This clone was recorded a few times. The V gene is TRBV11-3, the J gene TRBJ2-1, with a tentative D call TRBD2 (6 bases). The germline V gene encodes CDR1 SGHNT and CDR2 YENEEA. Trimming cost V 5 bases and J 9 bases, with 14 bases left between them. CDR3 length: 13 residues. The CDR3 DNA sequence: TGTGCCAGCAGCCCGGAGGGGCGTAGTGAGCAGTTCTTC. It encodes CASSPEGRSEQFF. Full variable domain (outside the CDR3, taken from reference TRBV11-3 and TRBJ2-1): EAGVVQSPRYKIIEKKQPVAFWCNPISGHNTLYWYLQNLGQGPELLIRYENEEAVDDSQLPKDRFSAERLKGVDSTLKIQPAELGDSAVYLCASSPEGRSEQFFGPGTRLTVL.

The chain is built from TRBV6-5 and TRBJ2-5; no clear D. The CDR3 has 11 amino acids. Germline V lookup: CDR1 MNHEY, CDR2 SVGAGI. Between the trimmed V and J ends, which lost 8 bases and 5 bases, there was a span of 9 bases. CDR3 residues: CASFHSETQYF. For the CDR3, the DNA is TGTGCCAGCTTTCACTCGGAGACCCAGTACTTC.

The rearrangement links TRBV6-2 or TRBV6-3 to TRBJ1-5; TRBD1 might be the D (6 bases). V lost 4 bases, J lost 1 base, and 14 bases lay in between. In germline, CDR1 is MNHEY, CDR2 SVGEGT. CDR3 length equals 16 residues. CDR3 amino acids: CASSSHATGSNQPQHF. Written as DNA, the CDR3 is TGTGCCAGCAGTTCCCACGCGACAGGAAGCAATCAGCCCCAGCATTTT.

The chain employs TRBV19 and TRBJ1-5, with a tentative D call TRBD1 (5 bases). In germline, CDR1 is LNHDA, CDR2 SQIVND (reference sequence). Trimming removed 2 bases at V and 1 base at J, with 12 bases between. The CDR3 totals 16 residues. The CDR3 DNA is TGTGCCAGTAGTATAAATGACAGAATAAGCAATCAGCCCCAGCATTTT. Translation gives CASSINDRISNQPQHF.

J is TRBJ1-5 and V is TRBV19, with D perhaps TRBD1 (6 bases). The V gene's germline CDR1 is LNHDA and CDR2 SQIVND (reference sequence). V lost 4 bases, J lost 4 bases, and 11 bases lay in between. This CDR3 is built from 14 residues. The CDR3 loop reads CASSTGQGNQPQHF. The CDR3 region has the DNA TGTGCCAGTAGTACTGGGCAGGGGAATCAGCCCCAGCATTTT.

The chain uses TRBV5-4 and TRBJ1-2, with TRBD1 as a possible D gene (6 bases). Trimming left V 1 base short and J 5 bases short, with 9 bases between. Germline CDR1 is SGHNT and CDR2 is YYREEE (reference sequence). The CDR3 covers 13 residues. The CDR3 DNA reads as TGTGCCAGCAGCTTGTCAGGGGCTTATGGCTACACCTTC. It encodes CASSLSGAYGYTF.

This clone was counted between two and nine times. This chain connects TRBV2 to TRBJ1-4, with TRBD1 matching 9 bases. The CDR3 consists of 14 residues. J lost 5 bases, V lost 6 bases, and 4 bases had no gene match. Germline V CDR1 and CDR2: SNHLY, FYNNEI. Written as DNA, the CDR3 is TGTGCCAGCAGCCGGGACAGGGAAAATGAAAAACTGTTTTTT. Amino acids: CASSRDRENEKLFF.

CDR3 protein: CASSLAGPNTEAFF. CDR3 coding DNA: TGCGCCAGCAGCTTGGCCGGTCCCAACACTGAAGCTTTCTTT. The gene calls are TRBV5-1 and TRBJ1-1; D gene unclear. In germline, CDR1 is SGHRS, CDR2 YFSETQ. V lost 0 bases and J 2 bases, leaving 8 bases between the germline ends. This CDR3 is built from 14 residues.

V usage is TRBV10-3 and J usage is TRBJ1-3; D is unclear. This CDR3 is 11 amino acids long. V was cut by 7 bases and J by 4 bases, with 5 bases left in between. The germline V gene encodes CDR1 ENHRY and CDR2 SYGVKD. The chain's CDR3 is CAITQGNTIYF. The CDR3 nucleotides read TGTGCCATCACCCAAGGAAACACCATATATTTT.

This chain links TRBV3-1 (or the pseudogene TRBV3-2) with TRBJ2-5; 7 bases agree with TRBD2. Per the germline V gene, CDR1 is LGHDT and CDR2 is YNNKEL (reference sequence). V shed 0 bases, J shed 3 bases, and the junction held 4 bases outside the gene matches. CDR3 length: 15 amino acids. In DNA form, the CDR3 reads TGTGCCAGCAGCCAAGATGGACTAGGGAAAGAGACCCAGTACTTC. Its translation is CASSQDGLGKETQYF.

V gene TRBV19 combines with J gene TRBJ2-3, with a possible D match to TRBD1 (5 bases). Germline assignment: CDR1 LNHDA and CDR2 SQIVND (reference sequence). CDR3 length: 15 amino acids. Trimming shortened V by 2 bases and J by 3 bases, and 12 bases separated the two germline ends. The CDR3 sequence is CASSIIGQGTDTQYF. The CDR3 bases are TGTGCCAGTAGTATAATAGGGCAGGGAACAGATACGCAGTATTTT.

The chain is built from TRBV29-1 and TRBJ1-5, with D perhaps TRBD1 (5 bases). The CDR3 contains 12 residues. Germline V gives CDR1 SQVTM, CDR2 ANQGSEA. V dropped 6 bases and J dropped 3 bases, with 9 bases sitting between them. CDR3 protein: CSVTVDNQPQHF. Here the CDR3 DNA reads TGCAGCGTGACAGTTGACAATCAGCCCCAGCATTTT.

This clone was picked up a small number of times. V gene TRBV10-1 combines with J gene TRBJ2-5, with TRBD2 identical over 8 bases. The CDR3 has 15 residues. V lost 0 bases to trimming and J lost 4 bases; unmatched junction nucleotides: 4. Germline V lookup: CDR1 WNHNN, CDR2 SYGVQD (reference sequence). The CDR3 nucleotides are TGCGCCAGCAGTGAGTCGGTAGCGGGGTCAGAGACCCAGTACTTC. Amino acid sequence: CASSESVAGSETQYF.

The chain carries TRBV9 and TRBJ2-7, with 10 bases lining up with TRBD2. From germline, CDR1 is SGDLS and CDR2 YYNGEE. V dropped 0 bases and J dropped 7; count of bases not matched to a gene: 13. CDR3 length: 17 amino acids. Here the CDR3 reads CASSVGYPAGGLEEQYF. The CDR3 nucleotides read TGTGCCAGCAGCGTAGGGTATCCAGCGGGAGGGCTCGAAGAGCAGTACTTC.

This chain uses TRBV5-1 with TRBJ1-3; TRBD1 matches 9 bases. After removal of 4 bases from V and 0 bases from J, the junction contained 5 bases not matched to a gene. CDR1 SGHRS and CDR2 YFSETQ come from the germline V gene. This CDR3 spans 16 amino acids. The CDR3 region is CASSPLGQGSGNTIYF. Written as DNA, the CDR3 is TGCGCCAGCAGCCCGCTGGGACAGGGCTCTGGAAACACCATATATTTT.

The gene calls are TRBV6-5 and TRBJ2-1, with 13 nucleotides matching TRBD2. Per germline, CDR1 MNHEY and CDR2 SVGAGI. CDR3 size: 15 residues. Unmatched junction bases numbered 8, after V lost 7 bases and J lost 8 bases. The CDR3 sequence is CASTGTSGVEYEQFF. The CDR3 DNA is TGTGCCAGCACCGGGACTAGCGGGGTTGAGTATGAGCAGTTCTTC.

This sequence joins TRBV18 and TRBJ1-2, with D perhaps matching TRBD1 (5 bases). Deletions cut 2 bases from V and 2 bases from J, with 12 bases between. Germline CDR1 reads KGHSH; CDR2 reads LQKENI. CDR3 length: 15 residues. CDR3 sequence (DNA): TGTGCCAGCTCACCAGGGGCAGGGCCGAACTATGGCTACACCTTC. Protein sequence: CASSPGAGPNYGYTF.

The gene calls are TRBV5-6 and TRBJ1-3; tentatively, D is TRBD1 (5 bases). Per the germline V gene, CDR1 is SGHDT and CDR2 is YYEEEE. The V end was cut by 0 bases, the J end by 1 base, with 14 bases between. The CDR3 contains 17 residues. In DNA form, the CDR3 reads TGTGCCAGCAGCTTGGTCCAGGGCGAGGAGTCTGGAAACACCATATATTTT. It yields the protein CASSLVQGEESGNTIYF.

This chain connects TRBV19 to TRBJ2-2; TRBD1 matches at 7 bases. The CDR3 loop spans 15 amino acids. Losses at the gene ends were 6 bases for V and 1 base for J; bases not matched to a gene: 5. Germline CDR1 reads LNHDA; CDR2 reads SQIVND (reference sequence). The DNA for the CDR3 is TGTGCCAGTAGATGGACAGGCCTGAACACCGGGGAGCTGTTTTTT. The encoded protein is CASRWTGLNTGELFF. Full variable domain (missing parts from reference TRBV19 and TRBJ2-2): DGGITQSPKYLFRKEGQNVTLSCEQNLNHDAMYWYRQDPGQGLRLIYYSQIVNDFQKGDIAEGYSVSREKKESFPLTVTSAQKNPTAFYLCASRWTGLNTGELFFGEGSRLTVL.

The genes are TRBV6-5 and TRBJ2-5, with 9 nucleotides matching TRBD1. CDR1 and CDR2 (germline): MNHEY, SVGAGI. After removal of 7 bases from V and 4 bases from J, the junction contained 7 bases not matched to a gene. The CDR3 has 14 residues. This CDR3 is CASTRDRVIETQYF. For the CDR3, the DNA is TGTGCCAGCACCCGGGACAGGGTAATAGAGACCCAGTACTTC.

The chain combines TRBV15 with TRBJ2-3; D might be TRBD2 (6 bases). Germline V CDR1 and CDR2: LNHNV, YYDKDF (reference sequence). The CDR3 totals 17 residues. V lost 3 bases and J 0 bases, leaving 16 bases between the germline ends. The CDR3 loop is CATSRTPSSVSTDTQYF. DNA for the CDR3: TGTGCCACCAGCAGGACCCCCTCTAGCGTGAGCACAGATACGCAGTATTTT.

This chain links TRBV10-2 with TRBJ2-1, with 8 bases matching TRBD2. Trimming at V came to 6 bases and at J to 0 bases, leaving 4 bases not matched to a gene. Germline V gene lookup returns CDR1 WSHSY and CDR2 SAAADI. The CDR3 consists of 15 residues. The CDR3, as DNA: TGCGCCAGCAGAACCAGCGGGAGCTCCTACAATGAGCAGTTCTTC. Its protein product is CASRTSGSSYNEQFF.

V usage is TRBV11-2 and J usage is TRBJ2-1; 7 nucleotides align to TRBD2. This CDR3 is built from 16 residues. The germline V gene encodes CDR1 SGHAT and CDR2 FQNNGV. J was trimmed by 6 bases and V by 5 bases; bases with no gene match: 13. In nucleotides, the CDR3 is TGTGCCAGCAGCCCCTCCCCCGGCAGCGGGATCAATGAGCAGTTCTTC. Its translation: CASSPSPGSGINEQFF.